Below, 32 T cell receptor beta chains from the same sample are listed, as sequenced in a study of blood T cell repertoires in COVID-19. Clones were sequenced by immunoSEQ multiplex PCR, and TCRdb holds only the in-frame ones, with some missing. The repertoire holds 150,000 to 200,000 clones, with approximately 80% as singletons. The sequenced material came from PBMCs or T cells enriched from blood (not recorded which). Every receptor here comes from an older woman who had recovered from COVID-19.

The chain recombines TRBV5-1 with TRBJ1-2; D remains ambiguous. V lost 0 bases and J lost 4, with 7 bases in between. The germline gives CDR1 SGHRS, CDR2 YFSETQ. The CDR3 runs to 13 residues. CDR3 in amino acids: CASSLAEGYGYTF. As DNA, the CDR3 is TGCGCCAGCAGCTTGGCGGAGGGCTATGGCTACACCTTC.

The chain joins TRBV7-2 to TRBJ1-1; D is perhaps TRBD1 (5 bases). The CDR3 is made up of 13 amino acids. Germline-derived CDR1 and CDR2 are SGHTA and FQGNSA. V gave up 1 base and J gave up 7 bases, with 10 bases separating them. The CDR3: CASSLVRQLEAFF. Written as DNA, the CDR3 is TGTGCCAGCAGCTTAGTTCGACAGCTTGAAGCTTTCTTT.

The chain combines TRBV5-1 with TRBJ2-1; TRBD1 is a possible D gene (6 bases). Germline V gives CDR1 SGHRS, CDR2 YFSETQ. Trimming removed 1 base from V and 7 bases from J, with 9 bases in between. CDR3 size: 13 residues. The CDR3 here is CASSLQTGNEQFF. CDR3 sequence (DNA): TGCGCCAGCAGCTTGCAAACAGGGAATGAGCAGTTCTTC.

This chain joins TRBV5-1 and TRBJ2-5, with 10 bases matching TRBD2. With 4 bases clipped from V and 1 base from J, the junction kept 7 bases outside the gene matches. This CDR3 is built from 16 residues. CDR1 is SGHRS and CDR2 is YFSETQ in the germline V gene. CDR3 in DNA: TGCGCCAGCAGCCAAGGACTAGCGGAGCCCCAAGAGACCCAGTACTTC. Translating gives CASSQGLAEPQETQYF.

This chain joins TRBV9 and TRBJ1-2; 7 bases match TRBD1. The CDR3 sequence is 14 residues long. After removal of 2 bases from V and 5 bases from J, the junction contained 6 bases not matched to a gene. In germline, CDR1 is SGDLS, CDR2 YYNGEE. The CDR3 DNA sequence: TGTGCCAGCAGCGTGATAGGGGGCTCTTATGGCTACACCTTC. It translates to CASSVIGGSYGYTF. Together with reference TRBV9 and TRBJ1-2, the CDR3 gives the full variable domain: DSGVTQTPKHLITATGQRVTLRCSPRSGDLSVYWYQQSLDQGLQFLIQYYNGEERAKGNILERFSAQQFPDLHSELNLSSLELGDSALYFCASSVIGGSYGYTFGSGTRLTVV.

This chain joins TRBV30 and TRBJ2-7, with 9 bases aligning to TRBD1. CDR1 and CDR2 from the germline V gene are GTSNPN and SVGIG (reference sequence). Trimming at V came to 4 bases and at J to 2 bases, leaving 3 bases not matched to a gene. This CDR3 spans 13 amino acids. CDR3 residues: CAWTRDRAYEQYF. The CDR3 DNA sequence: TGTGCCTGGACTAGGGACAGGGCCTACGAGCAGTACTTC.

J is TRBJ2-7 and V is TRBV18; D is perhaps TRBD2 (6 bases). V lost 3 bases and J lost 6, with 15 bases in between. Germline lookup yields CDR1 KGHSH and CDR2 LQKENI. The CDR3 has 14 amino acids. In DNA form, the CDR3 reads TGTGCCAGCTCACCCGGGACTGGGCCGGCCGAGCAGTACTTC. Residues: CASSPGTGPAEQYF.

The chain has TRBV27 and TRBJ2-5; a weak D match, TRBD1 (5 bases). Per germline, CDR1 MNHEY and CDR2 SMNVEV (reference sequence). This CDR3 comprises 10 residues. With 11 bases removed from V and 2 bases from J, the gap between germline ends came to 6 bases. Here the CDR3 DNA reads TGTGCCGGACAACAAGAGACCCAGTACTTC. Translation: CAGQQETQYF.

The chain has TRBV7-8 and TRBJ1-5, with 7 nucleotides matching TRBD1. CDR1 and CDR2 (germline): SGHVS, FQNEAQ. Trimming took 5 bases from V and 5 from J; bases not matched to a gene: 6. CDR3 length equals 14 residues. CDR3 DNA sequence: TGTGCCAGCAGCGCGCGACAGGGCTATCAGCCCCAGCATTTT. Translating it yields CASSARQGYQPQHF.

The sample holds one count of this clone. V usage is TRBV4-1 and J usage is TRBJ1-6; perhaps TRBD1 as D (5 bases). The germline gives CDR1 MGHRA, CDR2 YSYEKL. Trimming took off 3 bases at V and 7 bases at J, with 10 bases between the two ends. CDR3 length: 14 residues. The CDR3 nucleotides read TGCGCCAGCAGCCAGCTAGGGGTCAATTCACCCCTCCACTTT. It codes for CASSQLGVNSPLHF.

The chain couples TRBV5-8 to TRBJ1-1; 7 bases fit TRBD1. The length of the CDR3 is 15 residues. The V gene's germline CDR1 is SGHTS and CDR2 YDEGEE. V lost 3 bases to trimming and J lost 7 bases; unmatched junction nucleotides: 12. The CDR3 sequence is CASSSSVTGIGEAFF. CDR3 nucleotide sequence: TGTGCCAGCAGCTCGTCCGTGACAGGGATCGGTGAAGCTTTCTTT.

The chain employs TRBV28 and TRBJ1-1, with TRBD1 matching over 8 bases. Trimming removed 7 bases from V and 10 bases from J; junction bases left unmatched: 5. The CDR3 has 11 residues. CDR1 and CDR2 (germline): MDHEN, SYDVKM. CDR3 loop: CASKGTGPAFF. The CDR3, as DNA: TGTGCCAGCAAGGGGACAGGACCAGCTTTCTTT.

The chain employs TRBV30 and TRBJ2-1, with D possibly TRBD2 on 5 matching bases. CDR1 is GTSNPN, CDR2 SVGIG, per germline (reference sequence). V was shortened by 1 base and J by 10 bases, with 11 bases between the two germline ends. This CDR3 has 12 residues. The CDR3 region is CAWSAGSGEQFF. The CDR3 coding sequence is TGTGCCTGGAGTGCCGGCTCGGGGGAGCAGTTCTTC.

The V and J genes are TRBV15 and TRBJ2-7, with TRBD1 matching over 7 bases. The germline V gene encodes CDR1 LNHNV and CDR2 YYDKDF (reference sequence). Trimming cost V 1 base and J 7 bases; bases outside gene matches: 7. This CDR3 spans 14 amino acids. This CDR3 is CATSRAGQPREQYF. The DNA of the CDR3 is TGTGCCACCAGCAGAGCGGGACAGCCGAGGGAGCAGTACTTC.

The chain's CDR3 is CASSSTRQGTLLFF. Here the CDR3 DNA reads TGTGCCAGCAGTTCAACCCGACAGGGGACACTTCTGTTTTTT. The V and J genes are TRBV28 and TRBJ1-4, with 8 bases matching TRBD1. V was pared by 4 bases and J by 14 bases, with 12 bases of the junction left unmatched. CDR3 length: 14 residues. CDR1 MDHEN and CDR2 SYDVKM come from the germline V gene.

This clone has more than one count but fewer than ten. This chain uses TRBV25-1 with TRBJ2-1, with 10 bases identical to TRBD2. Germline CDR1 is MGHDK and CDR2 is SYGVNS. V was pared by 8 bases and J by 6 bases, with 10 bases of the junction left unmatched. CDR3 length: 15 residues. CDR3 loop: CASRSSGGAFNEQFF. In DNA form, the CDR3 reads TGTGCCAGCCGCTCGAGCGGGGGGGCTTTCAATGAGCAGTTCTTC.

The genes are TRBV5-6 and TRBJ2-6; D ambiguous. CDR1 and CDR2 from the germline V gene are SGHDT and YYEEEE. CDR3 length equals 16 residues. The V and J ends lost 1 base and 0 bases respectively, with 8 bases between them. CDR3 region: CASSLSGDSGANVLTF. Written as DNA, the CDR3 is TGTGCCAGCAGCTTGTCCGGAGACTCTGGGGCCAACGTCCTGACTTTC.

The rearrangement links TRBV3-1 (or the pseudogene TRBV3-2) to TRBJ2-7; D is possibly TRBD1 (6 bases). The germline CDR1 and CDR2 sequences are LGHDT and YNNKEL (reference sequence). With 0 bases removed from V and 4 bases from J, the gap between germline ends came to 22 bases. The CDR3 contains 18 residues. The CDR3 region is CASSQDPFWTANRYEQYF. The CDR3 DNA reads as TGTGCCAGCAGCCAAGATCCGTTCTGGACAGCCAACAGATACGAGCAGTACTTC.

The chain joins TRBV11-3 to TRBJ2-1, with D hard to call. Deletions cut 4 bases from V and 6 bases from J, with 10 bases between. The CDR3 is 13 amino acids. Germline CDR1 reads SGHNT; CDR2 reads YENEEA. This CDR3 reads CASSSTWSNEQFF. In nucleotides, the CDR3 is TGTGCCAGCAGCTCGACTTGGTCCAATGAGCAGTTCTTC.

The chain is built from TRBV20-1 and TRBJ1-1, with TRBD1 identical over 7 bases. The CDR3 covers 14 residues. V lost 3 bases, J lost 2 bases, and 6 bases stayed unmatched. The germline CDR1 and CDR2 sequences are DFQATT and SNEGSKA (reference sequence). CDR3 loop: CSASSGQRNTEAFF. The CDR3 DNA follows: TGCAGTGCTAGTTCGGGACAGCGCAACACTGAAGCTTTCTTT.

This clone was seen a single time. The chain joins TRBV18 to TRBJ2-1; weak D call: TRBD2 (6 bases). The CDR3 is 16 amino acids. Germline CDR1 and CDR2: KGHSH and LQKENI. With 4 bases removed from V and 1 base from J, the gap between germline ends came to 14 bases. The DNA for the CDR3 is TGTGCCAGCTCACTTGGCGGGGAACGGTCCTACAATGAGCAGTTCTTC. The encoded protein is CASSLGGERSYNEQFF. Combining the CDR3 with reference TRBV18 and TRBJ2-1 gives the whole variable domain NAGVMQNPRHLVRRRGQEARLRCSPMKGHSHVYWYRQLPEEGLKFMVYLQKENIIDESGMPKERFSAEFPKEGPSILRIQQVVRGDSAAYFCASSLGGERSYNEQFFGPGTRLTVL.

This clone was found once. This chain uses TRBV29-1 with TRBJ2-7; 7 bases agree with TRBD1. V lost 7 bases to trimming and J lost 4 bases; unmatched junction nucleotides: 10. CDR3 length: 13 amino acids. CDR1 and CDR2 (germline): SQVTM, ANQGSEA. The chain's CDR3 is CSAIRDSHYEQYF. CDR3 DNA sequence: TGCAGCGCCATCCGGGACAGCCATTACGAGCAGTACTTC.

The rearrangement links TRBV30 to TRBJ1-6; no reliable D call. This CDR3 spans 15 amino acids. Trimming removed 6 bases at V and 0 bases at J, with 12 bases between. Germline V gene lookup returns CDR1 GTSNPN and CDR2 SVGIG (reference sequence). CDR3 DNA: TGTGCCTGCAGGTGGTCCCCCTCCTATAATTCACCCCTCCACTTT. It encodes CACRWSPSYNSPLHF.

This clone has a handful of counts. The rearrangement uses TRBV4-1 and TRBJ2-5, with TRBD2 matching 7 bases. The CDR3 is made up of 16 amino acids. Germline V gene lookup returns CDR1 MGHRA and CDR2 YSYEKL. The V and J ends lost 1 base and 7 bases, in that order; junction bases with no gene match: 12. The CDR3 here is CASSQASGATFGTQYF. The CDR3 DNA reads TGCGCCAGCAGCCAAGCTAGCGGCGCGACATTTGGGACCCAGTACTTC.

This clone is a singleton in its sample. This same CDR3 is encoded by further DNA sequences in the sample. The chain has TRBV5-1 and TRBJ2-1, with TRBD2 matching over 7 bases. The CDR3 runs 15 residues. V lost 0 bases and J lost 5; bases outside the gene matches: 5. Germline CDR1 reads SGHRS; CDR2 reads YFSETQ. CDR3 in DNA: TGCGCCAGCAGCTTGGGTCTAGCGGAAAACAATGAGCAGTTCTTC. Its translation is CASSLGLAENNEQFF.

The chain links TRBV21-1 to TRBJ1-2; the table calls TRBD1, which could not be checked here. TRBV21-1 is a known pseudogene. This CDR3 region has 17 residues. Here the CDR3 reads CASSKGPRDTINYGYTF. The DNA for the CDR3 is TGTGCCAGCAGCAAAGGGCCCCGGGACACCATTAACTATGGCTACACCTTC.

The chain carries TRBV6-5 and TRBJ1-2, with 7 nucleotides matching TRBD1. CDR1 MNHEY and CDR2 SVGAGI come from the germline V gene. The CDR3 consists of 12 residues. V shed 9 bases, J shed 7 bases, and the junction held 8 bases outside the gene matches. The CDR3 here is CASKTGASGYTF. The DNA of the CDR3 is TGTGCCAGTAAAACAGGGGCTAGTGGCTACACCTTC.

The chain is built from TRBV12-3 or TRBV12-4 and TRBJ1-2; D uncertain. The length of the CDR3 is 12 residues. The V end lost 3 bases, the J end lost 8 bases, and 10 bases lay between the germline ends. The CDR3 coding sequence is TGTGCCAGCAGTTTTGTGGGGAGAGGCTACACCTTC. Protein product: CASSFVGRGYTF.

This clone was observed a handful of times. V usage is TRBV23-1 and J usage is TRBJ1-6, with D hard to call. TRBV23-1 qualifies as an ORF whose function is uncertain. The CDR3 runs 14 residues. V lost 2 bases, J lost 6 bases, and 8 bases lay in between. Here the CDR3 reads CASSQILLNSPLHF. The CDR3 bases are TGCGCCAGCAGTCAAATTTTACTTAATTCACCCCTCCACTTT.

This chain connects TRBV29-1 to TRBJ2-1; 10 bases fit TRBD2. The germline V gene encodes CDR1 SQVTM and CDR2 ANQGSEA. V shed 4 bases and J 6 bases; nucleotides not matched to a gene: 6. The CDR3 is 14 residues long. CDR3 coding DNA: TGCAGCGTTGTTCGGCTAGCGGGGGCCAATGAGCAGTTCTTC. It codes for CSVVRLAGANEQFF.

The gene calls are TRBV9 and TRBJ1-2, with D possibly being TRBD1 (6 bases). V was cut by 0 bases and J by 7 bases, with 13 bases left in between. The germline gives CDR1 SGDLS, CDR2 YYNGEE. There are 14 residues in the CDR3. The CDR3 DNA follows: TGTGCCAGCAGCGTAGATCGGTCAGGGGTTGGCTACACCTTC. It specifies CASSVDRSGVGYTF.

The chain uses TRBV3-1 (or the pseudogene TRBV3-2) and TRBJ2-3; a weak D match, TRBD1 (5 bases). Germline values: CDR1 LGHDT, CDR2 YNNKEL (reference sequence). V was pared by 0 bases and J by 5 bases, with 9 bases between. This CDR3 comprises 14 residues. Written as DNA, the CDR3 is TGTGCCAGCAGCCAAGACAGGGTTCAAGATACGCAGTATTTT. Its translation: CASSQDRVQDTQYF.